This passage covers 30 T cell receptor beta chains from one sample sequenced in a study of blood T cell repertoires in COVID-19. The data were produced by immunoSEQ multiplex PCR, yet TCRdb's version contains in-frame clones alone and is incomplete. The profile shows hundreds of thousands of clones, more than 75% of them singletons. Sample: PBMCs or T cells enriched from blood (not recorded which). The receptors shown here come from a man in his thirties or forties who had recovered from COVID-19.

The CDR3 protein is CASSWDRGLEGYTF. For the CDR3, the DNA is TGTGCCAGCAGCTGGGACAGGGGGCTGGAGGGCTACACCTTC. The J gene is TRBJ1-2, the V gene TRBV7-9; TRBD1 matches 12 bases. This CDR3 comprises 14 residues. The germline V gene encodes CDR1 SEHNR and CDR2 FQNEAQ (reference sequence). Losses at the gene ends were 4 bases for V and 8 bases for J; bases not matched to a gene: 5.

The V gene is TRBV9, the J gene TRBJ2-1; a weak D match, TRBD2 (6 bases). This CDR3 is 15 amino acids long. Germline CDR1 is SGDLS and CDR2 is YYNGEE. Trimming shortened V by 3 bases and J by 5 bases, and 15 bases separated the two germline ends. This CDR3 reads CASSANPGLHNEQFF. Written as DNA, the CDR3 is TGTGCCAGCAGCGCGAATCCGGGACTCCACAATGAGCAGTTCTTC.

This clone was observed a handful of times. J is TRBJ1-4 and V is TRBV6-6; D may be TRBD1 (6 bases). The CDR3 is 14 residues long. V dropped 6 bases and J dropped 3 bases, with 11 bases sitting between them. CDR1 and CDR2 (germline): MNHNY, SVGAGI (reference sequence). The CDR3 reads CASRLDSSNEKLFF. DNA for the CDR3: TGTGCCAGCAGATTGGACAGTTCTAATGAAAAACTGTTTTTT.

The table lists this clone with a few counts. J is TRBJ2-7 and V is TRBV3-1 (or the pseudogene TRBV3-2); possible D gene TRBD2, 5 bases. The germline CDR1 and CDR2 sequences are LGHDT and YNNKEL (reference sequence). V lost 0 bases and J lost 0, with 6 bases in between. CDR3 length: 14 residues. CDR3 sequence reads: CASSQEGSSYEQYF. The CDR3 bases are TGTGCCAGCAGCCAAGAAGGGAGCTCCTACGAGCAGTACTTC.

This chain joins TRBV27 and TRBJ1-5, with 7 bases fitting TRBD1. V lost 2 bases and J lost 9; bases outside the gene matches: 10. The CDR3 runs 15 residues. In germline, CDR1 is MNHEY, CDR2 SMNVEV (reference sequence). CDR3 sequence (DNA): TGTGCCAGCAGTTTAGACGGGACAGATTTCTGGCCCCAGCATTTT. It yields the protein CASSLDGTDFWPQHF.

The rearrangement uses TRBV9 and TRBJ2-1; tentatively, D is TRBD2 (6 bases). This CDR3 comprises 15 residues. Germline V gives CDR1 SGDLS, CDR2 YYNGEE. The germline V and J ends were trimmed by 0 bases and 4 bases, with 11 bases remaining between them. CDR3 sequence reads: CASSVVAGSYNEQFF. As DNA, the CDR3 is TGTGCCAGCAGCGTAGTTGCGGGGTCATACAATGAGCAGTTCTTC.

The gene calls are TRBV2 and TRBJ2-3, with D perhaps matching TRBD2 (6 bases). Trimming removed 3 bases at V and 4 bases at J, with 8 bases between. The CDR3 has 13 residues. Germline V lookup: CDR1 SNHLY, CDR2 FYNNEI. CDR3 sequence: CASSDGGADTQYF. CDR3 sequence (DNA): TGTGCCAGCAGTGACGGCGGGGCAGATACGCAGTATTTT.

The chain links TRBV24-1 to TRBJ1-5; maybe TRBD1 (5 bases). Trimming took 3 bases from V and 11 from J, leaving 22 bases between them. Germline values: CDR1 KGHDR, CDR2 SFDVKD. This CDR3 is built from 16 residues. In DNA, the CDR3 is TGTGCCACCAGTGATGGGGGGAGCTCGCGGTTTGAGGCCCAGCATTTT. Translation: CATSDGGSSRFEAQHF.

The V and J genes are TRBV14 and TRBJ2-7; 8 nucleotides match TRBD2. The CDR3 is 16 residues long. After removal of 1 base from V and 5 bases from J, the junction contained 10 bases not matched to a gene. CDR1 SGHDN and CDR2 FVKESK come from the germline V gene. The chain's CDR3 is CASSQGFGRALHEQYF. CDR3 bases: TGTGCCAGCAGCCAAGGATTCGGGAGGGCCCTCCACGAGCAGTACTTC.

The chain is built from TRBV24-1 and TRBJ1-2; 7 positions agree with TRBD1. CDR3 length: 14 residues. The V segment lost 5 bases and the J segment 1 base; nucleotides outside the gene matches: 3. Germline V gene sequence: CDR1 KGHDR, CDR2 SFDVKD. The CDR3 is CATSGRGLNYGYTF. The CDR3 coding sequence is TGTGCCACCAGTGGAAGGGGGCTTAACTATGGCTACACCTTC.

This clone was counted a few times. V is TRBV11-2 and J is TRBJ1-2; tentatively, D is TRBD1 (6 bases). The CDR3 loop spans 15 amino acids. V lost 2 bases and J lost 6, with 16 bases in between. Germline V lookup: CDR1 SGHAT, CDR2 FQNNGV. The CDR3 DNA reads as TGTGCCAGCAGCTTAACAGGGATGGCCTACGATGGCTACACCTTC. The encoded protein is CASSLTGMAYDGYTF.

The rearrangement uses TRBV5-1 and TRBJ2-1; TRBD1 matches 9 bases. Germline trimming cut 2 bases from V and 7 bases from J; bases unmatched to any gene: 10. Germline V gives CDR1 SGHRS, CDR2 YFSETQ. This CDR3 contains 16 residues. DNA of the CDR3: TGCGCCAGCAGCTTAACCGGGACAGGGACAGGGAATGAGCAGTTCTTC. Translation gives CASSLTGTGTGNEQFF.

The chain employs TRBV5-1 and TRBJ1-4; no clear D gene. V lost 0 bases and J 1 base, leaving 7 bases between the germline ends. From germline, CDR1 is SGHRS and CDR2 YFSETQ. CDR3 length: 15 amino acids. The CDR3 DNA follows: TGCGCCAGCAGCTTGGGTGAACTAACTAATGAAAAACTGTTTTTT. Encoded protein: CASSLGELTNEKLFF.

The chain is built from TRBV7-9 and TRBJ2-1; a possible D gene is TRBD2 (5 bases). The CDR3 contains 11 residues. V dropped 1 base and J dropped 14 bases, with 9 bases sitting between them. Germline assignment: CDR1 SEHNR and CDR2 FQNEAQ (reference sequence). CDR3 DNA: TGTGCCAGCAGCTTAGGGCCCGGGGAGTTCTTC. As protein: CASSLGPGEFF.

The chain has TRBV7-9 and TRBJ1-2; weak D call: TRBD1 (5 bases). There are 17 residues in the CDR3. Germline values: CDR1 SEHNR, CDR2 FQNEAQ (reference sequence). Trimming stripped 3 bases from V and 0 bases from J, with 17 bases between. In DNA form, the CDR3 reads TGTGCCAGCAGCTTTAGTCAGGGCCCGAGGACTAACTATGGCTACACCTTC. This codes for CASSFSQGPRTNYGYTF. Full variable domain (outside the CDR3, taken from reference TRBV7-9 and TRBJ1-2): DTGVSQNPRHKITKRGQNVTFRCDPISEHNRLYWYRQTLGQGPEFLTYFQNEAQLEKSRLLSDRFSAERPKGSFSTLEIQRTEQGDSAMYLCASSFSQGPRTNYGYTFGSGTRLTVV.

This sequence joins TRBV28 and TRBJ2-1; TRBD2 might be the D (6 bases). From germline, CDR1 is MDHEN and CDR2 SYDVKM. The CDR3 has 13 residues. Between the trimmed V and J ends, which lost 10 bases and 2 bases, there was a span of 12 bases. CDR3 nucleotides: TGTGCCACCTCGGGGGAAACCTACAATGAGCAGTTCTTC. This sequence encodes CATSGETYNEQFF.

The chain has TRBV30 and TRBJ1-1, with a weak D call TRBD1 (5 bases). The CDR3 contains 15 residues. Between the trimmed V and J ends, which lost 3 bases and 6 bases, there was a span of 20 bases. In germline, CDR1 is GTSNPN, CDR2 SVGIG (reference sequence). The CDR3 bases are TGTGCCTGGAGGGCTGCCCAAGGGGCCGTCCCTGAAGCTTTCTTT. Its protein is CAWRAAQGAVPEAFF.

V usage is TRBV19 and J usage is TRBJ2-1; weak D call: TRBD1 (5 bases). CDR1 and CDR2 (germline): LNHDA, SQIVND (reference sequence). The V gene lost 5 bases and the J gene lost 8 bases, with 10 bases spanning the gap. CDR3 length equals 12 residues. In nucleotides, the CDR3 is TGTGCCAGTAGTCGTCAGGGCCATGAGCAGTTCTTC. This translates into CASSRQGHEQFF.

CDR3 DNA: TGTGCCAGCAGGGGACTAGCGGGACCGTACAATGAGCAGTTCTTC. This codes for CASRGLAGPYNEQFF. The chain is built from TRBV2 and TRBJ2-1; 13 bases align to TRBD2. CDR3 length: 15 amino acids. V lost 6 bases, J lost 4 bases, and 3 bases stayed unmatched. Germline V CDR1 and CDR2: SNHLY, FYNNEI. The variable domain in full, completed from reference TRBV2 and TRBJ2-1, reads EPEVTQTPSHQVTQMGQEVILRCVPISNHLYFYWYRQILGQKVEFLVSFYNNEISEKSEIFDDQFSVERPDGSNFTLKIRSTKLEDSAMYFCASRGLAGPYNEQFFGPGTRLTVL.

CDR3 coding DNA: TGTGCCAGCAGCTTAGATCGTGTAGCGGGGGGGCCCACAGATACGCAGTATTTT. It is translated as CASSLDRVAGGPTDTQYF. The chain uses TRBV11-2 and TRBJ2-3; TRBD2 agrees at 11 bases. The CDR3 totals 18 residues. Germline values: CDR1 SGHAT, CDR2 FQNNGV. With 0 bases clipped from V and 2 bases from J, the junction kept 7 bases outside the gene matches.

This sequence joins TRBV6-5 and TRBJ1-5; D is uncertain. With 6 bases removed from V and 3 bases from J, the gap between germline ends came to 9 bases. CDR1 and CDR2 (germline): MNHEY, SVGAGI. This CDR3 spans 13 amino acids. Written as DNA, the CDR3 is TGTGCCAGCAGGCGGTGGGTCAATCAGCCCCAGCATTTT. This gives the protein CASRRWVNQPQHF.

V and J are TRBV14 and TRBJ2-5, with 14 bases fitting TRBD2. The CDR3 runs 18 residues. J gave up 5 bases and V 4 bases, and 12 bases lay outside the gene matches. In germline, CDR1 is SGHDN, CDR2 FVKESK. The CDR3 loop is CASSLRLAGGPVWETQYF. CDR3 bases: TGTGCCAGCAGCCTACGACTAGCGGGAGGGCCAGTATGGGAGACCCAGTACTTC.

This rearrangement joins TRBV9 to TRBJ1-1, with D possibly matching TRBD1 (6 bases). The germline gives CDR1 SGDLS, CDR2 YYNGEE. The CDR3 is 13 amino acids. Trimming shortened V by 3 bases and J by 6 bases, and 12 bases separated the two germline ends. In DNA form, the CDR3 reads TGTGCCAGCAGCGCTCCTGGGGGCTCTGAAGCTTTCTTT. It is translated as CASSAPGGSEAFF.

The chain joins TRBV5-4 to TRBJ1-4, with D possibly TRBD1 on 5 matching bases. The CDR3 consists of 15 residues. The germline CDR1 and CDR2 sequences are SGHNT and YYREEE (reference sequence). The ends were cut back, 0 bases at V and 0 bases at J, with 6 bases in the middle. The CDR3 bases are TGTGCCAGCAGCTTGGGACAGACAACTAATGAAAAACTGTTTTTT. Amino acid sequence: CASSLGQTTNEKLFF.

The CDR3 DNA reads TGTGCCAGCCGAAAGGGGGCGAATCAGCCCCAGCATTTT. Translating gives CASRKGANQPQHF. The rearrangement links TRBV6-5 to TRBJ1-5; 7 bases agree with TRBD1. J lost 4 bases, V lost 8 bases, and 5 bases had no gene match. The CDR3 has 13 residues. The V gene's germline CDR1 is MNHEY and CDR2 SVGAGI.

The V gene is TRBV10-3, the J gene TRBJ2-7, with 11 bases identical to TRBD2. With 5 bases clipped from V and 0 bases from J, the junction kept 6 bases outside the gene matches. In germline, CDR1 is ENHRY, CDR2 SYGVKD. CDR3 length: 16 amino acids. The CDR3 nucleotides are TGTGCCATCAGTAGATCTAGCGGGGGGCTCTCCTACGAGCAGTACTTC. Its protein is CAISRSSGGLSYEQYF.

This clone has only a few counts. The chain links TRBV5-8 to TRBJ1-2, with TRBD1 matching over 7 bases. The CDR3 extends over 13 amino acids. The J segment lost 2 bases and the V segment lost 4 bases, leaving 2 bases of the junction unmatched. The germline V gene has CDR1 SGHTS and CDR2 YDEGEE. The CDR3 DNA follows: TGTGCCAGCAGCACACAGGGGAACTATGGCTACACCTTC. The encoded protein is CASSTQGNYGYTF.

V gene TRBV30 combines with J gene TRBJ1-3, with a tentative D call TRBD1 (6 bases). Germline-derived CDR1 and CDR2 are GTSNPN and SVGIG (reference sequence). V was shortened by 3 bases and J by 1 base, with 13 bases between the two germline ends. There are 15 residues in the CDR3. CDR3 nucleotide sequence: TGTGCCTGGAGGACAGGACTCGCATCTGGAAACACCATATATTTT. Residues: CAWRTGLASGNTIYF.

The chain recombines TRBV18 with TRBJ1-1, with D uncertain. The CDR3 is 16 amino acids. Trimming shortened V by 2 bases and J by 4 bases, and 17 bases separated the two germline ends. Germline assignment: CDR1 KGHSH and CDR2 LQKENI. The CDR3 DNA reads TGTGCCAGCTCACCAACTCCTAACCTGTCCGTCACTGAAGCTTTCTTT. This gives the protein CASSPTPNLSVTEAFF.

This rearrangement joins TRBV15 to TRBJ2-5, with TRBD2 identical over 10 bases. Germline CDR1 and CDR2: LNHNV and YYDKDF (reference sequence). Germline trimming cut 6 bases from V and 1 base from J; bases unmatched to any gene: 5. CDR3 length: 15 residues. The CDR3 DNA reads TGTGCCACCAGAACAAAGCGGGAGGGCCAAGAGACCCAGTACTTC. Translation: CATRTKREGQETQYF.